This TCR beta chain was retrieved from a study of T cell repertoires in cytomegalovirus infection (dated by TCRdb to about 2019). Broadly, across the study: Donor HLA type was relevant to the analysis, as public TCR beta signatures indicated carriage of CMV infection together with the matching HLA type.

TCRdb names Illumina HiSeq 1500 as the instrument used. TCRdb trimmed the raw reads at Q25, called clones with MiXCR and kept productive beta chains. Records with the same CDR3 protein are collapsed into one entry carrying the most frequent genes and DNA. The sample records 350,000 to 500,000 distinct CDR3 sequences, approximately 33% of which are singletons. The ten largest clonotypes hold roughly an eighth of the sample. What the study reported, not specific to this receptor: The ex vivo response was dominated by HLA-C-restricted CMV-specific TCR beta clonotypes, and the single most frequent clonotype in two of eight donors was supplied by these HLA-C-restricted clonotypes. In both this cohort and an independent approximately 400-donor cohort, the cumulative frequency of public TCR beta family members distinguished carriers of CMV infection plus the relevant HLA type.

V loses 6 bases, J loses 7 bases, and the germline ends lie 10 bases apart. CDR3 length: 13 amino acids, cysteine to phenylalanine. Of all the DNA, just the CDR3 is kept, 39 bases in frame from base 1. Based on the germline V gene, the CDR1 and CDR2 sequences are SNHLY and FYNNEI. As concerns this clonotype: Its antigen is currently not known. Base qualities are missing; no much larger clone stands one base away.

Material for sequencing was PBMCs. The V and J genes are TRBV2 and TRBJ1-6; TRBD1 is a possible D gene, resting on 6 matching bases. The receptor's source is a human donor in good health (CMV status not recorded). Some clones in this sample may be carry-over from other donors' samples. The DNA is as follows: TGTGCCAGCAGACAGGGCTCCAATTCACCCCTCCACTTT. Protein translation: CASRQGSNSPLHF.